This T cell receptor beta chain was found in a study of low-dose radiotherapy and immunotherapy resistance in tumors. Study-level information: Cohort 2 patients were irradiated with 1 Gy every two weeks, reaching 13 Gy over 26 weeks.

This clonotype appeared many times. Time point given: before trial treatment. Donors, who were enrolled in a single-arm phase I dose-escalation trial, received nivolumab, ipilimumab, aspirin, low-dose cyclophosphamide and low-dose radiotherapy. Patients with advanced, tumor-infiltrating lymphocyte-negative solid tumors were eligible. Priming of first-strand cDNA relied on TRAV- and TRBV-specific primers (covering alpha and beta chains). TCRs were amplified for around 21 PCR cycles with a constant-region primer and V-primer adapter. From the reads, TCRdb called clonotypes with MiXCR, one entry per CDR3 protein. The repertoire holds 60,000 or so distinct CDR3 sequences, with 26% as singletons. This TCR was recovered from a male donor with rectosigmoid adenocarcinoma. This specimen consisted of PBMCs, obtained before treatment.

The CDR3 DNA is TGTGCCAGCAGTTTACGGGGAAGCAATCAGCCCCAGCATTTT. Its protein product is CASSLRGSNQPQHF. The V and J genes are TRBV12-3 or TRBV12-4 and TRBJ1-5; D uncertain. The CDR3 spans 14 residues. The V end was cut by 2 bases, the J end by 1 base, with 6 bases between.